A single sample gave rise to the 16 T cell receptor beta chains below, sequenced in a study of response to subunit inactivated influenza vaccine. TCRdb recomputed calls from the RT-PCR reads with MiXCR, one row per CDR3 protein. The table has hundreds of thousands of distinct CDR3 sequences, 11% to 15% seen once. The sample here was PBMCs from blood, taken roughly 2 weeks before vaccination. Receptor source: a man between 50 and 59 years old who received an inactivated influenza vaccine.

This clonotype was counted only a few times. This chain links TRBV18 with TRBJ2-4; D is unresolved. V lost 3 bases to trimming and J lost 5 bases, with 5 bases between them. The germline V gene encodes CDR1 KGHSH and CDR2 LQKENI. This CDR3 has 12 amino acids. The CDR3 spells CASSPIENIQYF. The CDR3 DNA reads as TGTGCCAGCTCACCCATAGAAAACATTCAGTACTTC.

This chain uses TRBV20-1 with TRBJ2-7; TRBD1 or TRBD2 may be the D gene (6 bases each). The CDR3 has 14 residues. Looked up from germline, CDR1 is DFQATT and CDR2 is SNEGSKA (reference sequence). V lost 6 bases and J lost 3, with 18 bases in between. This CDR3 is CSALSRRGLYEQYF. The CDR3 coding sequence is TGCAGTGCCCTATCCCGACGGGGGCTCTACGAGCAGTACTTC.

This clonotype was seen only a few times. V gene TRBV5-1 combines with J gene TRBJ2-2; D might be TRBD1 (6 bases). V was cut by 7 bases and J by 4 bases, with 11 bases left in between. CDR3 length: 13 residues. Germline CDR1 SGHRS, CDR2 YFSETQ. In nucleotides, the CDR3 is TGCGCCAGCTGCCAACAGGGCACCGGGGAGCTGTTTTTT. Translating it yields CASCQQGTGELFF. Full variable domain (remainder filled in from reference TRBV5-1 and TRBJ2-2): KAGVTQTPRYLIKTRGQQVTLSCSPISGHRSVSWYQQTPGQGLQFLFEYFSETQRNKGNFPGRFSGRQFSNSRSEMNVSTLELGDSALYLCASCQQGTGELFFGEGSRLTVL.

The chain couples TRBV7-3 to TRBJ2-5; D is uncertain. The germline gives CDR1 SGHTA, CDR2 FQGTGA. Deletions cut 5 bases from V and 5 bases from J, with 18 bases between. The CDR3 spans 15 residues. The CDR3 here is CASSPQGLRIETQYF. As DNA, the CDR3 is TGTGCCAGCAGCCCCCAAGGGCTAAGGATTGAGACCCAGTACTTC.

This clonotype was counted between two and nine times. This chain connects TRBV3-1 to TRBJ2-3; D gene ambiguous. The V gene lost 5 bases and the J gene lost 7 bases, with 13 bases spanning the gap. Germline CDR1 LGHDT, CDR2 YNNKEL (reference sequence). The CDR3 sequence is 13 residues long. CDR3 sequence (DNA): TGTGCCAGCAGCATCCAGTTCCTGAATACGCAGTATTTT. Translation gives CASSIQFLNTQYF.

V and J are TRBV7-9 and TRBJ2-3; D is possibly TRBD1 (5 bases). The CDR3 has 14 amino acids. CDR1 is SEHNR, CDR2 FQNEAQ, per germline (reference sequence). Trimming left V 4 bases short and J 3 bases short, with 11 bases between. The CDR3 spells CASSSDSGTDTQYF. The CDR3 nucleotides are TGTGCCAGCAGCTCTGACAGTGGAACAGATACGCAGTATTTT.

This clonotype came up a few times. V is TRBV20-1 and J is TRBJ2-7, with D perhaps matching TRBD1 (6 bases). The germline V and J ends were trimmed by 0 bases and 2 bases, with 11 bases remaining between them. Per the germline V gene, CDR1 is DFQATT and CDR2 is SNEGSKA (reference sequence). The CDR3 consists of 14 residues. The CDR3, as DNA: TGCAGTGCTAGAGATCGGGACAAGCCCTACGAGCAGTACTTC. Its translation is CSARDRDKPYEQYF.

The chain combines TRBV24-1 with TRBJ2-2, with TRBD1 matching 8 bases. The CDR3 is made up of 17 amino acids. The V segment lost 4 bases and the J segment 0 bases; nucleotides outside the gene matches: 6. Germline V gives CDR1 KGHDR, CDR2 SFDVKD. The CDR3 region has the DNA TGTGCCACCAGTGACTGGACAGGGCGTCCGAACACCGGGGAGCTGTTTTTT. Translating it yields CATSDWTGRPNTGELFF.

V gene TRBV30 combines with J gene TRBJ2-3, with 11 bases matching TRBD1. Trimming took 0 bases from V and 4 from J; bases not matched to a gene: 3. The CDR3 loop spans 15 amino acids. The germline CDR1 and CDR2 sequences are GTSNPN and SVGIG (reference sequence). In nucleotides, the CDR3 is TGTGCCTGGAGTGTCGGACAGGGGGCGTCAGATACGCAGTATTTT. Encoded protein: CAWSVGQGASDTQYF. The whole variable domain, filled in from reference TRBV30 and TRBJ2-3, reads SQTIHQWPATLVQPVGSPLSLECTVEGTSNPNLYWYRQAAGRGLQLLFYSVGIGQISSEVPQNLSASRPQDRQFILSSKKLLLSDSGFYLCAWSVGQGASDTQYFGPGTRLTVL.

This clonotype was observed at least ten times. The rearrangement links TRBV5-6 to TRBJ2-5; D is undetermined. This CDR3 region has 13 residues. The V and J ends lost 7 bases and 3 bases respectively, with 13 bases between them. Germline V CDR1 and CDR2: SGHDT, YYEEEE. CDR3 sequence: CASETNNEETQYF. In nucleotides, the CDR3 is TGTGCCAGCGAGACGAATAACGAAGAGACCCAGTACTTC.

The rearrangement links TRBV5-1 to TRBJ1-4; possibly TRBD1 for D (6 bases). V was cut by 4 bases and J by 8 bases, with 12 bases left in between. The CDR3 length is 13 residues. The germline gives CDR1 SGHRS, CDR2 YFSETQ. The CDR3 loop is CASSPHRAEKLFF. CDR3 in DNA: TGCGCCAGCAGCCCCCACAGGGCAGAAAAACTGTTTTTT.

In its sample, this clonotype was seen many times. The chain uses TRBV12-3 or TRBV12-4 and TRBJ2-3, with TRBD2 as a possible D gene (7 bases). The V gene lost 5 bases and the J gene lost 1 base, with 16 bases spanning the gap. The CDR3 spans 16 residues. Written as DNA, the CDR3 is TGTGCCAGCAGTCCCCCCGGGGGGCGAGGCACAGATACGCAGTATTTT. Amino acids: CASSPPGGRGTDTQYF.

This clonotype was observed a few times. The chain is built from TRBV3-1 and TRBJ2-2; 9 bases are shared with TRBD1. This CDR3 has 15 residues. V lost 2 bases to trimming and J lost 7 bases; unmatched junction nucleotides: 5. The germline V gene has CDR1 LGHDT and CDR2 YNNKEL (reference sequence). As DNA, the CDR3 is TGTGCCAGCAGCCAACGGGACAGGGTCATCGGGGAGCTGTTTTTT. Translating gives CASSQRDRVIGELFF.

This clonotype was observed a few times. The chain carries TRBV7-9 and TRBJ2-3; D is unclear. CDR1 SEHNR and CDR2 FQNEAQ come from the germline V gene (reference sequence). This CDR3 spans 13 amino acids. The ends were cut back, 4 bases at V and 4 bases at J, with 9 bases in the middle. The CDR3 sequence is CASSSTTSDTQYF. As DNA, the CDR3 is TGTGCCAGCAGCTCTACTACCTCAGATACGCAGTATTTT.

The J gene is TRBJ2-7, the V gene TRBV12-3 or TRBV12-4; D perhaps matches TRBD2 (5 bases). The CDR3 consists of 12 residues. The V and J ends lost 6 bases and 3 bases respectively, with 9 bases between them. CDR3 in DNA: TGTGCCAGCAGAACTAGTTTCTACGAGCAGTACTTC. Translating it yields CASRTSFYEQYF.

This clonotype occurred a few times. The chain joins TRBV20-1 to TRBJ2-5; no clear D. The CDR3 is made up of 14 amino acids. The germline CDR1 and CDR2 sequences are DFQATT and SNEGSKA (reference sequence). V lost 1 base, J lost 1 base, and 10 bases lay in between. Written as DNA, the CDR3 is TGCAGTGCTAGAGCCACCCACGCCCAAGAGACCCAGTACTTC. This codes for CSARATHAQETQYF.